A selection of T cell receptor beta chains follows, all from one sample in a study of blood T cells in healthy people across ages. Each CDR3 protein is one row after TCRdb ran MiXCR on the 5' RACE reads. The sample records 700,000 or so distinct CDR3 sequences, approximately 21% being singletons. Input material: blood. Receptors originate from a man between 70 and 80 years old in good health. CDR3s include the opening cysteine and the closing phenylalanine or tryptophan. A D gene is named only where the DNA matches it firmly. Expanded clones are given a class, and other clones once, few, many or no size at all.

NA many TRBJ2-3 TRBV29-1 TGCAGCGTTGAAGAACGTCAGCAAGTCGATACGCAGTATTTT CSVEERQQVDTQYF
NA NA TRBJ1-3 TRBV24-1 TGTGCCACCAGTGATTTAGGACCAGCCACCGGCTCTGGAAACACCATATATTTT CATSDLGPATGSGNTIYF
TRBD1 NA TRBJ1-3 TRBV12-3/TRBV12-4 TGTGCCAGCAGTTTGGGGGGTCAGGGGGCTTGGAGAAACACCATATATTTT CASSLGGQGAWRNTIYF
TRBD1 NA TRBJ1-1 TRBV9 TGTGCCAGCAGCGCAAGGTCGGGACAGTTGAACACTGAAGCTTTCTTT CASSARSGQLNTEAFF
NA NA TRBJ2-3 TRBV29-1 TGCAGCGTGAGATGGGGTAGCAATCAGCCCCAGTATTTT CSVRWGSNQPQYF
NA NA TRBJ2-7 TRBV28 TGTGCCAGCACCCGAGACGTCTACGAGCAGTACTTC CASTRDVYEQYF
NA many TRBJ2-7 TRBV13 TGTGCCAGCAGCTTAGGCTACAGCTCATACGAGCAGTACTTC CASSLGYSSYEQYF
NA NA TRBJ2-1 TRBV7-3 TGTGCCAGCAGCTTAATGGCTGGACGGGCCGGGTCCGAGCAGTTCTTC CASSLMAGRAGSEQFF
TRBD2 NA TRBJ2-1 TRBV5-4 TGTGCCAGCAGCTTGGGGGGCGGGAGAGCGGAGGGTTCCCGCAATGAGCAGTTCTTC CASSLGGGRAEGSRNEQFF
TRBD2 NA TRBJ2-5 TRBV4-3 TGCGCCAGCAGCCAAGAGTACAGGACTAGCGGGGGCGAGACCCAGTACTTC CASSQEYRTSGGETQYF
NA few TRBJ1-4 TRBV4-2 TGTGCCAGCAGCCAAGTCTCCCAGGGACCATTTGGCCATGCTTTAGGGGAAAAACTGTTTTTT CASSQVSQGPFGHALGEKLFF
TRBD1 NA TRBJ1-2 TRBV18 TGTGCCAGCTCACCGGCGGGACAGGCTAACTATGGCTACACCTTC CASSPAGQANYGYTF
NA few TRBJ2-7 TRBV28 TGTGCCAGCAGAACCAGAGGACAGACCTACGAGCAGTACTTC CASRTRGQTYEQYF
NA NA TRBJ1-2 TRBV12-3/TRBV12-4 TGTGCCAGCAGGCACGGGCCGGGCTATGGCTACACCTTC CASRHGPGYGYTF
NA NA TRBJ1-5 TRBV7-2 TGTGCCAGCAGCCGGATCGGGGGCGGGGGTCAGCCCCAGCATTTT CASSRIGGGGQPQHF
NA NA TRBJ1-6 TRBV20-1 TGCAGTGCTAGTCCCCTGACATCGGGGAATTCACCCCTCCACTTT CSASPLTSGNSPLHF
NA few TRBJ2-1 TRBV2 TGTGCCAGCAGTGTCCCGGAGCAGTTCTTC CASSVPEQFF
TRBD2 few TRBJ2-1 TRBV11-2 TGTGCCAGCAGCCCCAGGGCGGGGGGGGACAATGAGCAGTTCTTC CASSPRAGGDNEQFF